The rows below give T cell receptor beta chains drawn from one sample of a study of T cell clones after liver transplantation. Here immunoSEQ multiplex PCR was the method, and the copy in TCRdb shows in-frame clones only, minus some. The sample has under 85,000 clones; 80% are singletons. Sequenced here: CD4+ T cells from blood, sampled 12 months after liver transplant. These receptors all come from a human patient who received a liver transplant. The graft donor may have contributed some T cells. Both conserved end residues are part of each CDR3. The D gene is left open where the match is weak. Clone size is shown for a subset of rows, as once, few, many or a class of expanded clone.

size | J | V | D | CDR3 | DNA
- | TRBJ2-1 | TRBV10-3 | - | CAISASAINEQFF | TGTGCCATCAGTGCTTCTGCTATCAATGAGCAGTTCTTC
- | TRBJ2-1 | TRBV28 | - | CASRPSGGAKEEFF | TGTGCCAGCAGGCCCTCCGGAGGAGCCAAGGAGGAGTTCTTC
- | TRBJ1-1 | TRBV27 | - | CASSLLGMNTEAFF | TGTGCCAGCAGTTTACTGGGTATGAACACTGAAGCTTTCTTT
few | TRBJ2-1 | TRBV27 | TRBD2 | CASSPHGTSGRGGSYNEQFF | TGTGCCAGCTCCCCCCACGGGACTAGCGGGAGAGGTGGCTCCTACAATGAGCAGTTCTTC
- | TRBJ2-7 | TRBV15 | TRBD1 | CATSRGGQGTYEQYF | TGTGCCACCAGCAGGGGTGGACAGGGGACCTACGAGCAGTACTTC
- | TRBJ2-5 | TRBV4-3 | TRBD1 | CASSRGTGPETQYF | TGCGCCAGCAGCCGCGGGACAGGGCCAGAGACCCAGTACTTC
few | TRBJ1-1 | TRBV5-1 | - | CASSFAEGTEAFF | TGCGCCAGCAGCTTTGCGGAGGGAACTGAAGCTTTCTTT
- | TRBJ2-1 | TRBV2 | TRBD2 | CASKTLADSYNEQFF | TGTGCCAGCAAAACCCTAGCGGATTCCTACAATGAGCAGTTCTTC
- | TRBJ2-5 | TRBV4-3 | TRBD2 | CASSHHSAASGNQETQYF | TGCGCCAGCAGCCACCATTCAGCGGCTAGCGGAAACCAAGAGACCCAGTACTTC
few | TRBJ2-1 | TRBV11-2 | - | CASSSLRARANEQFF | TGTGCCAGCAGCTCCTTGCGGGCTCGGGCCAATGAGCAGTTCTTC
- | TRBJ2-2 | TRBV25-1 | TRBD1 | CASSPPGTGGSGELFF | TGTGCCAGCAGTCCCCCCGGGACAGGGGGCTCAGGGGAGCTGTTTTTT
- | TRBJ2-6 | TRBV4-1 | - | CASSQVRTGSNSGANVLTF | TGCGCCAGCAGCCAAGTCAGGACCGGGAGTAACTCTGGGGCCAACGTCCTGACTTTC
- | TRBJ1-5 | TRBV2 | - | CASSADGGGSNQPQHF | TGTGCCAGCAGTGCTGATGGAGGGGGTAGCAATCAGCCCCAGCATTTT
few | TRBJ1-2 | TRBV5-1 | - | CASSLATNYGYTF | TGCGCCAGCAGCTTGGCCACGAACTATGGCTACACCTTC
- | TRBJ2-2 | TRBV7-2 | - | CASSLSRAYTGELFF | TGTGCCAGCAGCTTATCCAGGGCATACACCGGGGAGCTGTTTTTT
- | TRBJ1-5 | TRBV2 | - | CASMDDSNQPQHF | TGTGCCAGCATGGACGATAGCAATCAGCCCCAGCATTTT
- | TRBJ2-2 | TRBV7-2 | - | CASSRTDTGELFF | TGTGCCAGCAGCAGGACAGACACCGGGGAGCTGTTTTTT
- | TRBJ2-3 | TRBV5-5 | - | CASSLTALADTQYF | TGTGCCAGCAGCTTGACAGCCTTAGCAGATACGCAGTATTTT
- | TRBJ1-1 | TRBV4-1 | - | CASSPREVPTEAFF | TGCGCCAGCAGCCCCCGCGAGGTTCCGACTGAAGCTTTCTTT
- | TRBJ1-2 | TRBV18 | - | CASSPQGLSNGYTF | TGTGCCAGCTCACCACAGGGATTAAGCAATGGCTACACCTTC
- | TRBJ1-4 | TRBV5-8 | - | CASSFGRFRFGEKLFF | -
- | TRBJ1-2 | TRBV29-1 | - | CSVVGRLNYGYTF | TGCAGCGTTGTGGGAAGACTCAACTATGGCTACACCTTC
- | TRBJ2-7 | TRBV27 | - | CASNYRGPEVLPYEQYF | TGTGCCAGCAATTACCGAGGACCAGAGGTCCTTCCCTACGAGCAGTACTTC
- | TRBJ2-1 | TRBV19 | TRBD2 | CASNPSSGTYNEQFF | TGTGCCAGTAACCCCTCTAGCGGGACCTACAATGAGCAGTTCTTC
once | TRBJ2-3 | TRBV10-1 | TRBD2 | CASSDTSGRAPFLDTQYF | TGCGCCAGCAGTGATACTAGCGGGAGGGCCCCTTTTCTAGATACGCAGTATTTT
- | TRBJ2-7 | TRBV27 | - | CASSHSRRAGHYEQYF | TGTGCCAGCAGTCACTCCCGAAGGGCAGGGCACTACGAGCAGTACTTC
- | TRBJ2-5 | TRBV18 | - | CASSFRDSQETQYF | TGTGCCAGCTCGTTCCGTGACAGCCAAGAGACCCAGTACTTC
once | TRBJ2-3 | TRBV7-9 | - | CASIPRANTDTQYF | TGTGCCAGCATCCCCCGGGCTAACACAGATACGCAGTATTTT
- | TRBJ2-5 | TRBV5-4 | TRBD2 | CASSPGTSGRVGETQYF | TGTGCCAGCAGCCCCGGGACTAGCGGGAGGGTAGGGGAGACCCAGTACTTC
- | TRBJ1-6 | TRBV2 | - | CATSRGIVPPLHF | TGTGCCACCTCCAGAGGGATCGTGCCACCCCTCCACTTT